The 9 T cell receptor beta chains listed next were all sequenced from one sample in a study of CD8+ T cells in alopecia areata. RNA was extracted and reverse transcribed into cDNA as the sequencing template. Some clones are missing from TCRdb's copy, which holds only in-frame ones; the method was immunoSEQ multiplex PCR. The sample contains 130,000 to 150,000 clones, approximately 50% of which appear only once. This sample comprised CD4+ T cells sorted from blood, obtained at week 0. Every receptor here comes from a human donor with alopecia areata.

The chain carries TRBV11-2 and TRBJ2-3; D not certain. CDR1 is SGHAT and CDR2 is FQNNGV in the germline V gene. Trimming left V 0 bases short and J 4 bases short, with 8 bases between. The CDR3 extends over 14 amino acids. This chain's CDR3 is CASSLEEASDTQYF. The CDR3 nucleotides are TGTGCCAGCAGCTTAGAGGAAGCCTCAGATACGCAGTATTTT.

The sample holds a few counts of this clone. The chain carries TRBV7-3 and TRBJ2-2, with TRBD2 as a possible D gene (6 bases). With 5 bases removed from V and 4 bases from J, the gap between germline ends came to 14 bases. Germline assignment: CDR1 SGHTA and CDR2 FQGTGA. This CDR3 contains 15 residues. DNA of the CDR3: TGTGCCAGCAGCCCCATAACCGGGGGCACCGGGGAGCTGTTTTTT. Translation gives CASSPITGGTGELFF.

The V call is TRBV13, the J call TRBJ2-5; D remains ambiguous. Trimming stripped 2 bases from V and 5 bases from J, with 9 bases between. The V gene's germline CDR1 is PRHDT and CDR2 FYEKMQ (reference sequence). This CDR3 contains 13 residues. The CDR3 loop is CASSLYPSETQYF. The CDR3 nucleotides read TGTGCCAGCAGCTTATATCCGTCGGAGACCCAGTACTTC.

The chain carries TRBV30 and TRBJ1-5; no definite D call. Trimming stripped 0 bases from V and 6 bases from J, with 6 bases between. This CDR3 spans 12 amino acids. Germline values: CDR1 GTSNPN, CDR2 SVGIG (reference sequence). The CDR3 nucleotides read TGTGCCTGGAGTGTCTTCGGTCAGCCCCAGCATTTT. Translated: CAWSVFGQPQHF.

This clone was observed a handful of times. This rearrangement joins TRBV4-1 to TRBJ1-5; a weak D match, TRBD1 (5 bases). Trimming took off 1 base at V and 2 bases at J, with 6 bases between the two ends. Germline values: CDR1 MGHRA, CDR2 YSYEKL. The CDR3 consists of 14 residues. CDR3 protein: CASSQVGGNQPQHF. The CDR3 bases are TGCGCCAGCAGCCAAGTAGGGGGCAATCAGCCCCAGCATTTT.

Written as DNA, the CDR3 is TGTGCCAGCAGTCCAGCGGGAGCTGGCTACAATGAGCAGTTCTTC. This encodes CASSPAGAGYNEQFF. This chain connects TRBV2 to TRBJ2-1; TRBD2 matches at 8 bases. The J segment lost 3 bases and the V segment lost 5 bases, leaving 6 bases of the junction unmatched. Germline assignment: CDR1 SNHLY and CDR2 FYNNEI. This CDR3 spans 15 amino acids.

V usage is TRBV4-2 and J usage is TRBJ2-1, with 13 bases lining up with TRBD2. V was clipped by 3 bases and J by 6 bases; unmatched bases: 5. In germline, CDR1 is LGHNA, CDR2 YNFKEQ. The CDR3 is 16 residues long. The CDR3 nucleotides are TGTGCCAGCAGCCACCGACTAGCGGGAGGCGCCAATGAGCAGTTCTTC. Its translation is CASSHRLAGGANEQFF.

The CDR3 DNA follows: TGTGCCAGCAGCGTAGACGGGTACACTGAAGCTTTCTTT. Its protein product is CASSVDGYTEAFF. The chain links TRBV9 to TRBJ1-1; no reliable D call. The ends were cut back, 0 bases at V and 3 bases at J, with 6 bases in the middle. Germline V gene sequence: CDR1 SGDLS, CDR2 YYNGEE. The CDR3 covers 13 residues.

The chain couples TRBV9 to TRBJ2-7, with TRBD1 matching 7 bases. V shed 0 bases and J 7 bases; nucleotides not matched to a gene: 10. The CDR3 length is 15 residues. Germline V gives CDR1 SGDLS, CDR2 YYNGEE. CDR3 protein: CASSVGQGTGGEQYF. CDR3 DNA sequence: TGTGCCAGCAGCGTAGGACAGGGAACCGGCGGGGAGCAGTACTTC.